Sequencing of this T cell receptor (beta chain) was carried out in a study of control samples from healthy donors and cancer patients. This clone showed up just once. Using immunoSEQ multiplex PCR, the repertoire was profiled, and TCRdb retains in-frame clones only, with some absent. The data hold some 94,000 clones, with 70% to 90% observed a single time. Germline V gene lookup returns CDR1 SGHRS and CDR2 YFSETQ. There are 20 residues in the CDR3. Trimming took 0 bases from V and 1 from J, leaving 20 bases between them. This sequence originates from a woman aged 50 to 65 with colorectal cancer. Sequencing input: PBMCs. The chain uses TRBV5-1 and TRBJ2-6; D may be TRBD1 (6 bases). CDR3 sequence: CASSLVPFSTGLSGANVLTF. The CDR3 region has the DNA TGCGCCAGCAGCTTGGTCCCCTTCTCGACAGGTCTTTCTGGGGCCAACGTCCTGACTTTC.